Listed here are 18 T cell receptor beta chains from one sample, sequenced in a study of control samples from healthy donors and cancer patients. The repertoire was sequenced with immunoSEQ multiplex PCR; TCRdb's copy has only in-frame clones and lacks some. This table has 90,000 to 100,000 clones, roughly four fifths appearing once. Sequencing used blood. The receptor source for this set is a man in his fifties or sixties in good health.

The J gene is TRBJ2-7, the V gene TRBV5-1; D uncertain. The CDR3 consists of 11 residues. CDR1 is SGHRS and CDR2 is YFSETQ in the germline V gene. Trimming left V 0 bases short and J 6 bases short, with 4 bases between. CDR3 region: CASSLEGEQYF. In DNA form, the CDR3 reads TGCGCCAGCAGCTTGGAGGGCGAGCAGTACTTC.

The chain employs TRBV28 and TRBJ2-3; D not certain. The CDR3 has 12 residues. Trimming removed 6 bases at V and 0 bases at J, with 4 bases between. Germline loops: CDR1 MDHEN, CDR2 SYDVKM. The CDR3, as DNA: TGTGCCAGCAGGGCCAGCACAGATACGCAGTATTTT. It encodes CASRASTDTQYF.

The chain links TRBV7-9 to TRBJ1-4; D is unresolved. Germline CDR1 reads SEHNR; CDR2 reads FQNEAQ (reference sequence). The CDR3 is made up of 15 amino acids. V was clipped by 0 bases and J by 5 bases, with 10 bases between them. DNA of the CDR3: TGTGCCAGCAGCTTAGCCCAGTCACCGAATGAAAAACTGTTTTTT. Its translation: CASSLAQSPNEKLFF.

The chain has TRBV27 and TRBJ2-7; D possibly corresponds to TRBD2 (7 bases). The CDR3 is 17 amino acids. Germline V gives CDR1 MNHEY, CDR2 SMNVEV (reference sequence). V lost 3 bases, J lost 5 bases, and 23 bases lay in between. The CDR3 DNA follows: TGTGCCAGCAGTTTTCGAGGGGGGGGCCCTCAAGTCGACGAGCAGTACTTC. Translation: CASSFRGGGPQVDEQYF.

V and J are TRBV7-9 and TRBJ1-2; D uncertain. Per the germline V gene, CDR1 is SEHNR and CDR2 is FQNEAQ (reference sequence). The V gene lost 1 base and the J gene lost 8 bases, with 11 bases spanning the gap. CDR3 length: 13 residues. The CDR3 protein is CASSLGGQQGYTF. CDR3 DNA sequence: TGTGCCAGCAGCTTAGGAGGGCAGCAAGGCTACACCTTC.

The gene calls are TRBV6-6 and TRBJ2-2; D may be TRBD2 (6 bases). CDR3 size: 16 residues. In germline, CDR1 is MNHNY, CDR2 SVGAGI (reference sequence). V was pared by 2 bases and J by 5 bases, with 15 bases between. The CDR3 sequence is CASSYEPAGQTGELFF. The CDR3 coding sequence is TGTGCCAGCAGTTACGAACCGGCGGGGCAGACCGGGGAGCTGTTTTTT.

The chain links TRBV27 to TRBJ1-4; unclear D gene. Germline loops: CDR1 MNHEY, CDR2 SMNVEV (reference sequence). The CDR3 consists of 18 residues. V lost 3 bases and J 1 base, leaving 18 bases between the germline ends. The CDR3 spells CASSLMYSPPGTNEKLFF. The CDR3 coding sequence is TGTGCCAGCAGTTTGATGTATTCTCCGCCGGGAACTAATGAAAAACTGTTTTTT.

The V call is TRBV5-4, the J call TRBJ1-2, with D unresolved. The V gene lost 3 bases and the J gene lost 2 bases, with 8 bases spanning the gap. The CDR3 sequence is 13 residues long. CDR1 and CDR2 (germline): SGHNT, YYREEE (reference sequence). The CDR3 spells CASSSTQNYGYTF. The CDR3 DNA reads TGTGCCAGCAGCTCAACCCAAAACTATGGCTACACCTTC. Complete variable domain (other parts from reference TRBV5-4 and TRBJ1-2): ETGVTQSPTHLIKTRGQQVTLRCSSQSGHNTVSWYQQALGQGPQFIFQYYREEENGRGNFPPRFSGLQFPNYSSELNVNALELDDSALYLCASSSTQNYGYTFGSGTRLTVV.

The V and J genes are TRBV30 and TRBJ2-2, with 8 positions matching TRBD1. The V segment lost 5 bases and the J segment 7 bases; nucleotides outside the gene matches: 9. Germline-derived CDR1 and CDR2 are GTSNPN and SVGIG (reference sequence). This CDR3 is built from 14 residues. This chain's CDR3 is CAWYAQGGGGELFF. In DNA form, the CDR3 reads TGTGCCTGGTATGCACAGGGGGGAGGCGGGGAGCTGTTTTTT.

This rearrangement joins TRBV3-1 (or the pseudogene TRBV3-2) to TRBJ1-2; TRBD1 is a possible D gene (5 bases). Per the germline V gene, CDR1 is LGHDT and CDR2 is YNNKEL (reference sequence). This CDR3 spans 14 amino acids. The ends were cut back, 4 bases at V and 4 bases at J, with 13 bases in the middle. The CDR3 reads CASSPRGDLYGYTF. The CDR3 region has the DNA TGTGCCAGCAGCCCTCGGGGGGACCTCTATGGCTACACCTTC.

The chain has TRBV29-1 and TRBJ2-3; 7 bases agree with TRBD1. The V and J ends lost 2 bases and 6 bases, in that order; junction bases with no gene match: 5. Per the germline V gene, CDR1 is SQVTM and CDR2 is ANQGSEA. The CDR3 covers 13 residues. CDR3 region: CSVERGPGDTQYF. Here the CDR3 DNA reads TGCAGCGTTGAAAGGGGGCCAGGGGATACGCAGTATTTT.

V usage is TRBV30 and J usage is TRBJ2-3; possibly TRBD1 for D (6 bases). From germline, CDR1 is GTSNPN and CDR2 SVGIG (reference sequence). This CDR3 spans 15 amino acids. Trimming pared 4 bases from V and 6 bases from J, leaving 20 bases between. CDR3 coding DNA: TGTGCCTGGACCAAATTCAGGGGTCCCGGGGATACGCAGTATTTT. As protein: CAWTKFRGPGDTQYF.

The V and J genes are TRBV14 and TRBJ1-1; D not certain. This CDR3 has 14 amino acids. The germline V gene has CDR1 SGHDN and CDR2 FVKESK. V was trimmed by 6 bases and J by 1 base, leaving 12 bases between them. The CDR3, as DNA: TGTGCCAGCAGGGCTCCTCCCGGGAACACTGAAGCTTTCTTT. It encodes CASRAPPGNTEAFF.

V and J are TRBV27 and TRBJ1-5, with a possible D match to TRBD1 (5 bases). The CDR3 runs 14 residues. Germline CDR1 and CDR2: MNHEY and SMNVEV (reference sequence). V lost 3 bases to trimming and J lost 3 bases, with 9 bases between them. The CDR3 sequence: CASSLGPFNQPQHF. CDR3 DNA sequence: TGTGCCAGCAGTTTGGGGCCGTTCAATCAGCCCCAGCATTTT.

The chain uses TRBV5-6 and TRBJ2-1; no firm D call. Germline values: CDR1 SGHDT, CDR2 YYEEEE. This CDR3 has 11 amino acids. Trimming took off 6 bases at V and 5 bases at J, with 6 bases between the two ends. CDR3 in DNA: TGTGCCAGCAACATGAACAATGAGCAGTTCTTC. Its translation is CASNMNNEQFF.

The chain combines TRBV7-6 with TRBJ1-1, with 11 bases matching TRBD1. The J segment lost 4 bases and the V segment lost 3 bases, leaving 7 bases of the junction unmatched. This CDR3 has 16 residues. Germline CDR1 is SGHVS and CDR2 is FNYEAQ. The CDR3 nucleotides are TGTGCCAGCAGCTTGCACCGGGACAGGGGGATCACTGAAGCTTTCTTT. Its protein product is CASSLHRDRGITEAFF.

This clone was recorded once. The CDR3 protein is CAWTRETSGQETQYF. In nucleotides, the CDR3 is TGTGCCTGGACCCGTGAGACTAGCGGTCAAGAGACCCAGTACTTC. The chain recombines TRBV30 with TRBJ2-5, with 9 bases that match TRBD2. Germline-derived CDR1 and CDR2 are GTSNPN and SVGIG (reference sequence). The CDR3 contains 15 residues. The J segment lost 2 bases and the V segment lost 4 bases, leaving 8 bases of the junction unmatched.

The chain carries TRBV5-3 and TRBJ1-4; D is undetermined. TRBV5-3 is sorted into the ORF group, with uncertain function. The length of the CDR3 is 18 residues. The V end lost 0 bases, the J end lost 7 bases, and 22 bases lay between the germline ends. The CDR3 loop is CARSLETRWTDQSEKLFF. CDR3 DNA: TGTGCCAGAAGCTTGGAGACCCGATGGACGGATCAAAGTGAAAAACTGTTTTTT.